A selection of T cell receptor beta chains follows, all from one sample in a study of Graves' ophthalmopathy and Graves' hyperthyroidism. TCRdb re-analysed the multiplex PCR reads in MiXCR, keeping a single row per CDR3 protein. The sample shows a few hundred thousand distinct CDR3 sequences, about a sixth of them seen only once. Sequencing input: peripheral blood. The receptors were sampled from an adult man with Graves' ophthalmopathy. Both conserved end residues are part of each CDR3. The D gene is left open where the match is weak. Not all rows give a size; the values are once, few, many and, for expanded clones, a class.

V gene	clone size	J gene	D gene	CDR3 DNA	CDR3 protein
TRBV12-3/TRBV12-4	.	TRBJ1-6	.	TGTGCCAGCAGTTTTGAGGGGACCTCACCCCTCCACTTT	CASSFEGTSPLHF
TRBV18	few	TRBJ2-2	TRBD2	TGTGCCAGCTCACCGTGGCTAGCGGGGAACACCGGGGAGCTGTTTTTT	CASSPWLAGNTGELFF
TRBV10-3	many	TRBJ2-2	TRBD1	TGTGCCATCAGTCGGACAGGCACGAACGGGGAGCTGTTTTTT	CAISRTGTNGELFF
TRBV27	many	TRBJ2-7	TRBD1	TGTGCCAGCAGTACTACAGGGGACCCCTCCTACGAGCAGTACTTC	CASSTTGDPSYEQYF
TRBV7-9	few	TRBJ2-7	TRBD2	TGTGCCAGCAGCCCCAGCGGGATCGGCTACGAGCAGTACTTC	CASSPSGIGYEQYF
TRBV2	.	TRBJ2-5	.	TGTGCCAGCGGGAGTCTATTCCAAGAGACCCAGTACTTC	CASGSLFQETQYF
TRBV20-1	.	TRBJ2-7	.	TGCAGTGCTGGTGAAGGACTCTACGAGCAGTACTTC	CSAGEGLYEQYF
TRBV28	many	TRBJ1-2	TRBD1	TGTGCCAGCAGTTACAATCCACAGGGGGCGCGGAACTATGGCTACACCTTC	CASSYNPQGARNYGYTF
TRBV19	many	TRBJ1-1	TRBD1	TGTGCCAGTAGTAATCGACAGGGCAACACTGAAGCTTTCTTT	CASSNRQGNTEAFF
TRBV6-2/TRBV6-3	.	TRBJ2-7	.	TGTGCCAGCATTCCTAGGGACGGAGCCTACGAGCAGTACTTC	CASIPRDGAYEQYF
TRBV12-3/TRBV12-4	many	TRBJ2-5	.	TGTGCCAGCAAATCCCGGGACTCTGGAGAGACCCAGTACTTC	CASKSRDSGETQYF
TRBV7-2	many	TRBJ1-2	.	TGTGCCAGCAGCTTAGTGCAGGACTATGGCTACACCTTC	CASSLVQDYGYTF
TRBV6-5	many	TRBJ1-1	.	TGTGCCAGCAATCAGCGAGGGGCGCAAGACACTGAAGCTTTCTTT	CASNQRGAQDTEAFF
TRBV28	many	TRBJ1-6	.	TGTGCCAGCAGTATGGGGAGGGAGTCGGCACCCCTCCACTTT	CASSMGRESAPLHF
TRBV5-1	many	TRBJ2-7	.	TGCGCCAGCAGCTCTCCAGGGGGGCCGTCCTACGAGCAGTACTTC	CASSSPGGPSYEQYF
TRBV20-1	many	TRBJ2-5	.	TGCAGTGCTAGAACCGGGGTCCAAGAGACCCAGTACTTC	CSARTGVQETQYF
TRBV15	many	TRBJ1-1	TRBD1	TGTGCCACCAGCAGAGATGGACAGGGCAGCACTGAAGCTTTCTTT	CATSRDGQGSTEAFF
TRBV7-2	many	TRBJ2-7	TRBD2	TGTGCCAGCACCCAAGGTGGACTAGCGGGGGCCTACGAGCAGTACTTC	CASTQGGLAGAYEQYF
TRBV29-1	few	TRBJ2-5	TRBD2	TGCAGCGTTGTCTCTTGGCGGCGGCGGGAGGGCCAGTTTTTCCAAGAGACCCAGTACTTC	CSVVSWRRREGQFFQETQYF
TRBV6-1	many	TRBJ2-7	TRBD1	TGTGCCAGCAGTGGGGACAGGGGACACTACGAGCAGTACTTC	CASSGDRGHYEQYF
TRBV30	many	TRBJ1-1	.	TGTGCCTGGAGTAGGCGGGCTGAAGCTTTCTTT	CAWSRRAEAFF
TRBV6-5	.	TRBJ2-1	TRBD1	TGTGCCAGCAGTTCACCTGGACAGGGTTTAAATGAGCAGTTCTTC	CASSSPGQGLNEQFF
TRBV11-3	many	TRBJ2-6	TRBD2	TGTGCCAGCAGCTTAGGGGCGGGGGTACACTCTGGGGCCAACGTCCTGACTTTC	CASSLGAGVHSGANVLTF
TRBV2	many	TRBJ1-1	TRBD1	TGTGCCAGCCGGGAGACAGGGGGAATGACTGAAGCTTTCTTT	CASRETGGMTEAFF
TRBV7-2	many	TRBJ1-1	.	TGTGCCAGCAGCGATTTGGGGGGGGGCACTGAAGCTTTCTTT	CASSDLGGGTEAFF
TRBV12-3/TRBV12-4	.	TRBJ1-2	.	TGTGCCAGCAACTTAGACCCAGGCTCCTATGGCTACACCTTC	CASNLDPGSYGYTF
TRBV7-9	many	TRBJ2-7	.	TGTGCCAGCAGCGCCCCGGGCCCCCGGCCCCACGAGCAGTACTTC	CASSAPGPRPHEQYF
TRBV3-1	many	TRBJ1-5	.	TGTGCCAGCAGCCCCACAAATGATCAGCCCCAGCATTTT	CASSPTNDQPQHF
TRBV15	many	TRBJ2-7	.	TGTGCCACCAGCAGAGCCCACAGGGTCCCCTACGAGCAGTACTTC	CATSRAHRVPYEQYF
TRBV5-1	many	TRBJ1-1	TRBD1	TGCGCCAGCAGCTCGGGACAGGGGTTCACTGAAGCTTTCTTT	CASSSGQGFTEAFF
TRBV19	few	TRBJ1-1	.	TGTGCCAGTAGTATAAGAGGGTATACGAACACTGAAGCTTTCTTT	CASSIRGYTNTEAFF
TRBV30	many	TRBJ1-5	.	TGTGCCGGCGGACAGCCGAATCAGCCCCAGCATTTT	CAGGQPNQPQHF
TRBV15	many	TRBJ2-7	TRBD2	TGTGCCACCAGCAGAGAAGCGGGAGGTTATGAGCAGTACTTC	CATSREAGGYEQYF
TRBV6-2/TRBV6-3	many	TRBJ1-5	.	TGTGCCAGCAGTTACTCGGATTTTGAAACCCTCCAGCCCCAGCATTTT	CASSYSDFETLQPQHF
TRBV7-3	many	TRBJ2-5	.	TGTGCCAGCAGCCGTGCCGGACTACCCCAAGAGACCCAGTACTTC	CASSRAGLPQETQYF
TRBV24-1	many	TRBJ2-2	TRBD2	TGTGCCACCAGTGCAGCCGGCCCAGCGGGAGCCGGGGAGCTGTTTTTT	CATSAAGPAGAGELFF
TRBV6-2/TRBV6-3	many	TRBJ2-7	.	TGTGCCAGTGCGGACAGTGGCCGGGGCGAGCAGTACTTC	CASADSGRGEQYF
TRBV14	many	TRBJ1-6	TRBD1	TGTGCCAGCAGCGCGGCAGGGGGTTCCTATAATTCACCCCTCCACTTT	CASSAAGGSYNSPLHF
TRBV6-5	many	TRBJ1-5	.	TGTGCCAGCAGTTACTCTAGGACATCTAATCAGCCCCAGCATTTT	CASSYSRTSNQPQHF
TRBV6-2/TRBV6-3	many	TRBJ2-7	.	TGTGCCAGCAGTTTTCACTCCTACGAGCAGTACTTC	CASSFHSYEQYF
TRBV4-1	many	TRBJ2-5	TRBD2	TGCGCCAGCAGCCAAGACCCGGGGGGGGCCTCCCAAGAGACCCAGTACTTC	CASSQDPGGASQETQYF
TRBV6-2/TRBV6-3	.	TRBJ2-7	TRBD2	TGTGCCAGCAGTTCGGGACTAGCGGCCCCCCTGGCCCTTTACGAGCAGTACTTC	CASSSGLAAPLALYEQYF
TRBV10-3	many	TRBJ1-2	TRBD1	TGTGCCATCGGAGGGACAGAGAATAACTATGGCTACACCTTC	CAIGGTENNYGYTF
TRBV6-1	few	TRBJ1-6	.	TGTGCCAGCAGGGGTTCGGTAGGGGGTTACTCACCCCTCCACTTT	CASRGSVGGYSPLHF
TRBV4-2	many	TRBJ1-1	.	TGTGCCAGCAGCCAAGTTGGGGGCCGTTCGGACACTGAAGCTTTCTTT	CASSQVGGRSDTEAFF
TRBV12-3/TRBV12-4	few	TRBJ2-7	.	TGTGCCAGCAGTTTATGGACAGAAGCCTACGAGCAGTACTTC	CASSLWTEAYEQYF
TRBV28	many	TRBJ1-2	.	TGTGCCAGCAGTCCACCACGGGGGGCCGGGGGCTACACCTTC	CASSPPRGAGGYTF
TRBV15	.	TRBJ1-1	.	TGTGCCACCAGCCGAGTAGAGATCATGAACACTGAAGCTTTCTTT	CATSRVEIMNTEAFF
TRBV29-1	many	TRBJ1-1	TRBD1	TGCAGCGTTGAGTACAGGGGCGATGAAGCTTTCTTT	CSVEYRGDEAFF
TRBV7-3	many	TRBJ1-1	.	TGTGCCAGCAGCTTAACTCCAGGGTATACTGAAGCTTTCTTT	CASSLTPGYTEAFF
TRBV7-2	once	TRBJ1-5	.	TGTGCCAGCAGCTTAGGAGGGGAACCTAATCAGCCCCAGCATTTT	CASSLGGEPNQPQHF
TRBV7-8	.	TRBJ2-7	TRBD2	TGTGCCAGCAGCTTAGGGGGGACTAGCGGCCGTGCCTACGAGCAGTACTTC	CASSLGGTSGRAYEQYF
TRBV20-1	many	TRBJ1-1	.	TGCAGTGCTAGTGCGGGGAACACTGAAGCTTTCTTT	CSASAGNTEAFF
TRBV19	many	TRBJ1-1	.	TGTGCCAGTAGTAAAATACAGGACTTTATGAACACTGAAGCTTTCTTT	CASSKIQDFMNTEAFF